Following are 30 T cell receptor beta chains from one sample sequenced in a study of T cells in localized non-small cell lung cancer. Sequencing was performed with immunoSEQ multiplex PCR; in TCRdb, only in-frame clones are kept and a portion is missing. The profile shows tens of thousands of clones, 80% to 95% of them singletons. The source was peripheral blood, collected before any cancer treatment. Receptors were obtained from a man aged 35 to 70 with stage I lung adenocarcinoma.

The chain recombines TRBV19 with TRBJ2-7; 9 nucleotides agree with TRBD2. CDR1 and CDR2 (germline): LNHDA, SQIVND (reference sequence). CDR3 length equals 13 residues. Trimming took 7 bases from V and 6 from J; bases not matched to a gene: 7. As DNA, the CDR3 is TGTGCCAGTATCGATCGTAGCGGGAGCGAGCAGTACTTC. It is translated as CASIDRSGSEQYF.

The CDR3 DNA reads as TGCAGCGTTGGTAGGACAGGGCAACTAGGAAACCACTACGAGCAGTACTTC. This sequence encodes CSVGRTGQLGNHYEQYF. The chain uses TRBV29-1 and TRBJ2-7; TRBD1 matches at 8 bases. In germline, CDR1 is SQVTM, CDR2 ANQGSEA. V lost 4 bases, J lost 3 bases, and 17 bases stayed unmatched. This CDR3 is built from 17 residues.

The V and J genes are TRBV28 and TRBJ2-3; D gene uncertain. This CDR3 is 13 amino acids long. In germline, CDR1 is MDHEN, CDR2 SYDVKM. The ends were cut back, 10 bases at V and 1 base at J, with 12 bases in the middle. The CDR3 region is CAIKAGRTDTQYF. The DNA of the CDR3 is TGTGCCATCAAGGCAGGCCGCACAGATACGCAGTATTTT.

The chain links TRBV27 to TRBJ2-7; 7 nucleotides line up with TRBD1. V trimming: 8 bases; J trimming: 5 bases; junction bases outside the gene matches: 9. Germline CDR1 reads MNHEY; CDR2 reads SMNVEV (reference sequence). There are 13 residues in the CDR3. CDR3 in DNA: TGTGCCAGCCGCCCACAGGGGATCAACGAGCAGTACTTC. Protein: CASRPQGINEQYF.

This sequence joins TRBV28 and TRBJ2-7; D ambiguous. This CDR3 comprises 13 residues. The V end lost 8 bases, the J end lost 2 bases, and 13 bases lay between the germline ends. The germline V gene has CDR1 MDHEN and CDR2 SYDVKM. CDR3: CASAVRGPYEQYF. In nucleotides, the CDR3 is TGTGCCAGCGCTGTACGAGGTCCCTACGAGCAGTACTTC.

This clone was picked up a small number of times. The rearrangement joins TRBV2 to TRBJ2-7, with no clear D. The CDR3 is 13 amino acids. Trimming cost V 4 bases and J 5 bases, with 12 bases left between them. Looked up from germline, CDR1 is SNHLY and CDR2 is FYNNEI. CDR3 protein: CASSVWLSDEQYF. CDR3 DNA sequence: TGTGCCAGCAGTGTCTGGCTAAGCGACGAGCAGTACTTC.

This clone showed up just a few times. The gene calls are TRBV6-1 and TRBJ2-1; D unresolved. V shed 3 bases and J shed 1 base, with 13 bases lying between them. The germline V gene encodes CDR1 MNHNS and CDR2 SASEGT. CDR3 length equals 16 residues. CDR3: CASSDGRSVSYNEQFF. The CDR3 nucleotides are TGTGCCAGCAGTGATGGCAGGTCTGTTTCCTACAATGAGCAGTTCTTC.

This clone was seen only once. The CDR3 loop is CASSTVLDQPQHF. CDR3 in DNA: TGTGCCAGCAGTACTGTCCTAGATCAGCCCCAGCATTTT. This chain links TRBV6-5 with TRBJ1-5, with D unclear. With 5 bases removed from V and 5 bases from J, the gap between germline ends came to 10 bases. There are 13 residues in the CDR3. Germline loops: CDR1 MNHEY, CDR2 SVGAGI.

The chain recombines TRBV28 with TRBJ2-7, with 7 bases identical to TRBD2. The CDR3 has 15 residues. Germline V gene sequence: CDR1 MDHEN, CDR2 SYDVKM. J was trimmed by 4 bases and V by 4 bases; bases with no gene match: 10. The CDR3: CASSWGGPLGYEQYF. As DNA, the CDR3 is TGTGCCAGCAGTTGGGGGGGACCCCTGGGTTACGAGCAGTACTTC.

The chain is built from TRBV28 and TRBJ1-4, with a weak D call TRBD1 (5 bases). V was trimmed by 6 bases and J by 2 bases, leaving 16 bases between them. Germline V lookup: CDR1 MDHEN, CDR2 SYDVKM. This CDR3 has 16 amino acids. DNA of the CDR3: TGTGCCAGCAGCAAACCATGGGGGTCGACTAATGAAAAACTGTTTTTT. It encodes CASSKPWGSTNEKLFF. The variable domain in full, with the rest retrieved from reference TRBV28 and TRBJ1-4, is DVKVTQSSRYLVKRTGEKVFLECVQDMDHENMFWYRQDPGLGLRLIYFSYDVKMKEKGDIPEGYSVSREKKERFSLILESASTNQTSMYLCASSKPWGSTNEKLFFGSGTQLSVL.

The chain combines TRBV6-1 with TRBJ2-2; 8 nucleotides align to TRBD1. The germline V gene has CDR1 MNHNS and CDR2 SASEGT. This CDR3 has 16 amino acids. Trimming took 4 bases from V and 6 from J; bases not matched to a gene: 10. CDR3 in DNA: TGTGCCAGCAGTGGCCCCGGACAGGGCGTTCCCGGGGAGCTGTTTTTT. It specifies CASSGPGQGVPGELFF.

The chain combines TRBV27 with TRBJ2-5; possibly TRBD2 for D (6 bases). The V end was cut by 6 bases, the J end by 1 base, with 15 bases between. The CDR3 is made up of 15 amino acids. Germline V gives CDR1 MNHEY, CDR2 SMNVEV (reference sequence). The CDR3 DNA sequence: TGTGCCAGCAGGCACCGCGTGGGGGGCCAAGAGACCCAGTACTTC. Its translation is CASRHRVGGQETQYF.

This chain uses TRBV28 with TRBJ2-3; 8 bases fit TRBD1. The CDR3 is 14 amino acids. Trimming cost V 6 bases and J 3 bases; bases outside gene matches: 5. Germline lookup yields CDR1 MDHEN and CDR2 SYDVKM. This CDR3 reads CASRGQAFTDTQYF. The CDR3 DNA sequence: TGTGCCAGCAGGGGACAGGCTTTTACAGATACGCAGTATTTT.

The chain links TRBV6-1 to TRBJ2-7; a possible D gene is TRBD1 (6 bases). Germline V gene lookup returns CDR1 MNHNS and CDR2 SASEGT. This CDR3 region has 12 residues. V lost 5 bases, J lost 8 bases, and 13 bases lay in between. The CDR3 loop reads CASSRHRDQQYF. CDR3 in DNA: TGTGCCAGCAGTCGCCACAGGGACCAGCAGTACTTC.

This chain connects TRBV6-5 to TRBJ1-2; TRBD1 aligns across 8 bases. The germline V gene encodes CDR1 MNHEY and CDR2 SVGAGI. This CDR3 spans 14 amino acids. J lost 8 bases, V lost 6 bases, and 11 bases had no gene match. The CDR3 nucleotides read TGTGCCAGCAGCATTGGACAGGGCTTAGGAGGCTACACCTTC. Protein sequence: CASSIGQGLGGYTF.

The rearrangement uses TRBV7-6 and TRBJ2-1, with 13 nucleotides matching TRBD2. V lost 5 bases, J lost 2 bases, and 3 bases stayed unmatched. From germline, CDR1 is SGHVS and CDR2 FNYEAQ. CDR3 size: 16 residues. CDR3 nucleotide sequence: TGTGCCAGCAGCCCAGGGACTAGCGGGACCTACAATGAGCAGTTCTTC. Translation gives CASSPGTSGTYNEQFF.

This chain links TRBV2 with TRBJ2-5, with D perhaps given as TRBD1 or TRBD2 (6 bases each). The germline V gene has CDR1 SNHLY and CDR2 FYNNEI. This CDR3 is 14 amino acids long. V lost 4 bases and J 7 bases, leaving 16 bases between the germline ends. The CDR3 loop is CASSVDGGRGTQYF. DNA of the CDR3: TGTGCCAGCAGTGTCGATGGGGGGCGGGGGACCCAGTACTTC.

In nucleotides, the CDR3 is TGCGCCAGCAGCTATGGGACTAGCGGGAGTAATGAGCAGTTCTTC. Translated, it gives CASSYGTSGSNEQFF. The chain links TRBV5-1 to TRBJ2-1, with 14 bases lining up with TRBD2. The germline V gene encodes CDR1 SGHRS and CDR2 YFSETQ. The trim removed 3 bases at V and 7 bases at J, leaving 3 bases unmatched. The CDR3 extends over 15 amino acids.

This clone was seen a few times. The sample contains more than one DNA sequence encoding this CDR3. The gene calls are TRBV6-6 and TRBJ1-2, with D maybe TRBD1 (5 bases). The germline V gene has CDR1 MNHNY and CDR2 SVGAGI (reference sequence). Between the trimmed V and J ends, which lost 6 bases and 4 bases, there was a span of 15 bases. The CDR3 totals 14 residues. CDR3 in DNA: TGTGCCAGCAGCCCTGGGGGGTCCGGCTATGGCTACACCTTC. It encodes CASSPGGSGYGYTF.

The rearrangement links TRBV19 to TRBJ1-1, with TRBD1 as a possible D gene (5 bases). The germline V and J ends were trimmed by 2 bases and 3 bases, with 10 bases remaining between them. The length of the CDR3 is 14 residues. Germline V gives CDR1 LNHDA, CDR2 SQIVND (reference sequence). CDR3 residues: CASSISGAHTEAFF. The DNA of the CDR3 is TGTGCCAGTAGTATAAGCGGGGCGCACACTGAAGCTTTCTTT.

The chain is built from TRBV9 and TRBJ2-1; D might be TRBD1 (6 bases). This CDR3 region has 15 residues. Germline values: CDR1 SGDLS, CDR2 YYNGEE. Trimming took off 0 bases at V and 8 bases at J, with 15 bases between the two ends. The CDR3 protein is CASSVGGRVGDEQFF. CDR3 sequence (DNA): TGTGCCAGCAGCGTAGGGGGGCGGGTTGGCGATGAGCAGTTCTTC.

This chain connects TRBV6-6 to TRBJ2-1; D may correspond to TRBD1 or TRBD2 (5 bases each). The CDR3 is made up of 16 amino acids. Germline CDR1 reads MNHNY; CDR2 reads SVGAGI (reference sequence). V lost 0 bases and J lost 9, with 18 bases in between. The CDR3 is CASSYSTGPSFGEQFF. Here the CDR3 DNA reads TGTGCCAGCAGTTACTCGACGGGACCCTCTTTCGGTGAGCAGTTCTTC.

CDR3 nucleotides: TGTGCCAGCAGTGAAGGGAAGGGGGCGCCAGATACGCAGTATTTT. The encoded protein is CASSEGKGAPDTQYF. The chain employs TRBV6-1 and TRBJ2-3, with TRBD1 identical over 7 bases. The CDR3 length is 15 residues. After removal of 1 base from V and 4 bases from J, the junction contained 5 bases not matched to a gene. Germline lookup yields CDR1 MNHNS and CDR2 SASEGT.

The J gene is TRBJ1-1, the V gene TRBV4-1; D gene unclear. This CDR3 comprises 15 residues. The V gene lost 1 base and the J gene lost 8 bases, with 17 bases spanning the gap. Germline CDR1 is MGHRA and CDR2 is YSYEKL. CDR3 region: CASSQVYDPDIEAFF. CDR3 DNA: TGCGCCAGCAGCCAAGTGTACGACCCGGATATCGAAGCTTTCTTT.

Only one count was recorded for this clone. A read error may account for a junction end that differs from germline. The CDR3: CASSLEPGGEILF. The CDR3 nucleotides are TGTGCCAGCAGCTTAGAACCCGGGGGCGAAATACTCTTC. This rearrangement joins TRBV11-3 to TRBJ2-1, with D perhaps given as TRBD1 or TRBD2 (6 bases each). CDR1 and CDR2 (germline): SGHNT, YENEEA. The CDR3 runs 13 residues.

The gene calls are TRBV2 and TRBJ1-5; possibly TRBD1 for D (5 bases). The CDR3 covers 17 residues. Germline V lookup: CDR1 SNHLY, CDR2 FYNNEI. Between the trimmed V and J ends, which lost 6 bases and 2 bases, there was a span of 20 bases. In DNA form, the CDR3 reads TGTGCCAGCAGAAGGAGGGCCAGGGTGGGGGGCAATCAGCCCCAGCATTTT. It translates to CASRRRARVGGNQPQHF.

The CDR3 sequence: CASSRPTSGGDTDTQYF. In DNA, the CDR3 is TGTGCCAGCAGTCGCCCCACCAGCGGGGGGGACACAGATACGCAGTATTTT. This rearrangement joins TRBV27 to TRBJ2-3, with TRBD2 matching over 10 bases. The CDR3 sequence is 17 residues long. V gave up 5 bases and J gave up 2 bases; unmatched junction bases: 10. Germline CDR1 reads MNHEY; CDR2 reads SMNVEV (reference sequence).

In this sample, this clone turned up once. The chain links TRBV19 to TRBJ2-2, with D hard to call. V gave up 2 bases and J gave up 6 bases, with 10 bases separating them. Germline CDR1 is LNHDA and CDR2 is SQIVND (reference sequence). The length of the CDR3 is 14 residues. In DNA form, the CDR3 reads TGTGCCAGTAGTATAACAACTCGACCCGGGGAGCTGTTTTTT. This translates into CASSITTRPGELFF.

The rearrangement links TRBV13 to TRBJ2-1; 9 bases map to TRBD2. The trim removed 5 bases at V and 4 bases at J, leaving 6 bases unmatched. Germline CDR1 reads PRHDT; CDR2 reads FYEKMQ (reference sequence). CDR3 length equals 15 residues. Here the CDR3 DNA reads TGTGCCAGCAGCCCTCTAGCGGGACTATACAATGAGCAGTTCTTC. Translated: CASSPLAGLYNEQFF. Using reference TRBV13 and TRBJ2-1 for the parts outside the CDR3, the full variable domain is AAGVIQSPRHLIKEKRETATLKCYPIPRHDTVYWYQQGPGQDPQFLISFYEKMQSDKGSIPDRFSAQQFSDYHSELNMSSLELGDSALYFCASSPLAGLYNEQFFGPGTRLTVL.

The CDR3 DNA is TGTGCCTCCTCAGGGGCGGCCGGGGAGCTGTTTTTT. It translates to CASSGAAGELFF. The rearrangement uses TRBV30 and TRBJ2-2; D might be TRBD1 (6 bases). This CDR3 contains 12 residues. Deletions cut 7 bases from V and 6 bases from J, with 12 bases between. Germline-derived CDR1 and CDR2 are GTSNPN and SVGIG (reference sequence).